One sample yielded the 28 T cell receptor beta chains listed below, sequenced in a study of circulating and synovial CD4+ cells in juvenile arthritis. Only in-frame clones appear in the TCRdb table, and some are missing; sequencing was by immunoSEQ multiplex PCR. The table records fewer than 35,000 clones, around 95% of them present only once. Sample: CD4+ T cells from blood. Source of these receptors: a human donor with juvenile idiopathic arthritis.

The chain recombines TRBV5-1 with TRBJ2-1, with 11 bases aligning to TRBD2. This CDR3 has 21 amino acids. CDR1 SGHRS and CDR2 YFSETQ come from the germline V gene. With V trimmed by 0 bases and J by 0 bases, 14 bases remained unmatched. CDR3 protein: CASSLAGGEASGRRSYNEQFF. For the CDR3, the DNA is TGCGCCAGCAGCTTGGCCGGGGGGGAGGCTAGCGGGAGGCGCTCCTACAATGAGCAGTTCTTC.

Here the CDR3 DNA reads TGTGCCACCGCCGGGACCTACGAGCAGTACTTC. Protein: CATAGTYEQYF. The chain couples TRBV11-2 to TRBJ2-7, with a weak D call TRBD2 (5 bases). The CDR3 is 11 residues long. Germline V gives CDR1 SGHAT, CDR2 FQNNGV. V dropped 10 bases and J dropped 2 bases, with 9 bases sitting between them.

The chain has TRBV7-8 and TRBJ2-4, with D perhaps TRBD2 (5 bases). Per the germline V gene, CDR1 is SGHVS and CDR2 is FQNEAQ. The CDR3 is 14 residues long. V lost 0 bases to trimming and J lost 8 bases, with 11 bases between them. CDR3 loop: CASSLASSRDIQYF. CDR3 DNA sequence: TGTGCCAGCAGCTTAGCGTCTAGCCGTGACATTCAGTACTTC. The variable domain in full, with the rest retrieved from reference TRBV7-8 and TRBJ2-4, is GAGVSQSPRYKVAKRGQDVALRCDPISGHVSLFWYQQALGQGPEFLTYFQNEAQLDKSGLPSDRFFAERPEGSVSTLKIQRTQQEDSAVYLCASSLASSRDIQYFGAGTRLSVL.

The chain is built from TRBV7-8 and TRBJ1-5; D uncertain. V lost 5 bases to trimming and J lost 4 bases, with 18 bases between them. The CDR3 extends over 16 amino acids. CDR1 and CDR2 from the germline V gene are SGHVS and FQNEAQ. The CDR3 is CASSPPRGIGNQPQHF. The CDR3 DNA is TGTGCCAGCAGCCCACCGCGAGGGATTGGGAATCAGCCCCAGCATTTT.

The J gene is TRBJ1-1, the V gene TRBV5-4; TRBD1 is a possible D gene (5 bases). The CDR3 runs to 15 residues. The germline V and J ends were trimmed by 4 bases and 8 bases, with 21 bases remaining between them. Germline lookup yields CDR1 SGHNT and CDR2 YYREEE (reference sequence). CDR3 region: CASSTPVLTAGEAFF. As DNA, the CDR3 is TGTGCCAGCAGCACCCCCGTTCTGACAGCGGGGGAAGCTTTCTTT.

The chain uses TRBV4-1 and TRBJ2-7; D is unresolved. CDR1 MGHRA and CDR2 YSYEKL come from the germline V gene. The CDR3 has 17 amino acids. Trimming left V 1 base short and J 3 bases short, with 19 bases between. This chain's CDR3 is CASSQGLSPVRHYEQYF. The CDR3 DNA sequence: TGCGCCAGCAGCCAAGGCCTTAGCCCGGTTCGGCACTACGAGCAGTACTTC.

The rearrangement joins TRBV4-1 to TRBJ2-5; 11 bases line up with TRBD2. There are 16 residues in the CDR3. Germline CDR1 and CDR2: MGHRA and YSYEKL. The V and J ends lost 4 bases and 5 bases, in that order; junction bases with no gene match: 9. The CDR3 loop is CASSLRLGLAGETQYF. As DNA, the CDR3 is TGCGCCAGCAGCCTCCGTCTTGGACTAGCGGGTGAGACCCAGTACTTC.

V usage is TRBV7-2 and J usage is TRBJ1-3; 7 positions agree with TRBD1. Germline CDR1 SGHTA, CDR2 FQGNSA. This CDR3 contains 15 residues. Losses at the gene ends were 5 bases for V and 4 bases for J; bases not matched to a gene: 8. CDR3 sequence: CASSPRQGSGNTIYF. The CDR3 nucleotides read TGTGCCAGCAGCCCCCGACAGGGATCCGGAAACACCATATATTTT. Combining the CDR3 with reference TRBV7-2 and TRBJ1-3 gives the whole variable domain GAGVSQSPSNKVTEKGKDVELRCDPISGHTALYWYRQSLGQGLEFLIYFQGNSAPDKSGLPSDRFSAERTGGSVSTLTIQRTQQEDSAVYLCASSPRQGSGNTIYFGEGSWLTVV.

This clone has a handful of counts. This chain joins TRBV30 and TRBJ2-7; D call uncertain. The germline V and J ends were trimmed by 5 bases and 0 bases, with 5 bases remaining between them. The CDR3 spans 11 residues. Germline CDR1 GTSNPN, CDR2 SVGIG (reference sequence). CDR3 in amino acids: CAWSLSYEQYF. CDR3 DNA: TGTGCCTGGTCCCTCTCCTACGAGCAGTACTTC.

V gene TRBV11-3 combines with J gene TRBJ2-3; TRBD1 agrees at 8 bases. The CDR3 runs to 14 residues. After removal of 4 bases from V and 3 bases from J, the junction contained 3 bases not matched to a gene. Germline V CDR1 and CDR2: SGHNT, YENEEA. CDR3 region: CASSSGQGTDTQYF. In DNA form, the CDR3 reads TGTGCCAGCAGCTCCGGACAGGGTACAGATACGCAGTATTTT.

The V call is TRBV11-2, the J call TRBJ1-4; 7 bases map to TRBD1. Trimming at V came to 1 base and at J to 7 bases, leaving 6 bases not matched to a gene. In germline, CDR1 is SGHAT, CDR2 FQNNGV. This CDR3 has 15 amino acids. CDR3 amino acids: CASSLVKGATEKLFF. CDR3 DNA sequence: TGTGCCAGCAGCTTAGTTAAGGGGGCGACTGAAAAACTGTTTTTT.

V and J are TRBV7-8 and TRBJ1-3; D possibly corresponds to TRBD1 (6 bases). V was cut by 0 bases and J by 0 bases, with 12 bases left in between. This CDR3 contains 17 residues. Germline CDR1 and CDR2: SGHVS and FQNEAQ. As DNA, the CDR3 is TGTGCCAGCAGCTTAGCCCTACAGGGTATCTCTGGAAACACCATATATTTT. Amino acid sequence: CASSLALQGISGNTIYF. Full variable domain (rest looked up from reference TRBV7-8 and TRBJ1-3): GAGVSQSPRYKVAKRGQDVALRCDPISGHVSLFWYQQALGQGPEFLTYFQNEAQLDKSGLPSDRFFAERPEGSVSTLKIQRTQQEDSAVYLCASSLALQGISGNTIYFGEGSWLTVV.

This chain uses TRBV27 with TRBJ2-1; 8 bases map to TRBD2. Trimming cost V 6 bases and J 4 bases; bases outside gene matches: 5. Germline assignment: CDR1 MNHEY and CDR2 SMNVEV (reference sequence). CDR3 length equals 14 residues. For the CDR3, the DNA is TGTGCCAGCAGGAGCGGGAGCGGTTACAATGAGCAGTTCTTC. This gives the protein CASRSGSGYNEQFF.

The V gene is TRBV30, the J gene TRBJ1-1; a possible D gene is TRBD1 (6 bases). The CDR3 runs to 16 residues. Per the germline V gene, CDR1 is GTSNPN and CDR2 is SVGIG (reference sequence). The V end was cut by 3 bases, the J end by 1 base, with 18 bases between. CDR3 sequence reads: CAWRSTGYLGNTEAFF. CDR3 DNA: TGTGCCTGGAGATCGACAGGTTACCTTGGGAACACTGAAGCTTTCTTT.

The V gene is TRBV30, the J gene TRBJ1-2; possibly TRBD1 for D (6 bases). Deletions cut 5 bases from V and 4 bases from J, with 14 bases between. Germline-derived CDR1 and CDR2 are GTSNPN and SVGIG (reference sequence). The CDR3 contains 13 residues. In DNA, the CDR3 is TGTGCCTGGTCGCCAGGGGTTAGCTATGGCTACACCTTC. Residues: CAWSPGVSYGYTF.

The chain carries TRBV7-7 and TRBJ2-5; 8 nucleotides line up with TRBD1. Germline values: CDR1 SSHAT, CDR2 FNYEAQ (reference sequence). The ends lost 5 bases at V and 2 bases at J; junction bases unmatched: 1. The CDR3 totals 13 residues. CDR3 sequence: CASSRDRQETQYF. Written as DNA, the CDR3 is TGTGCCAGCAGCCGGGACAGGCAAGAGACCCAGTACTTC.

The V call is TRBV5-4, the J call TRBJ2-1; 8 positions agree with TRBD2. There are 16 residues in the CDR3. Germline V gives CDR1 SGHNT, CDR2 YYREEE (reference sequence). J gave up 8 bases and V 3 bases, and 13 bases lay outside the gene matches. CDR3 protein: CASSSHGGGLVYEQFF. The CDR3 bases are TGTGCCAGCAGCTCTCACGGCGGGGGACTAGTTTATGAGCAGTTCTTC.

The rearrangement links TRBV18 to TRBJ1-2; D might be TRBD1 (6 bases). Germline-derived CDR1 and CDR2 are KGHSH and LQKENI. The CDR3 spans 15 residues. The ends were cut back, 6 bases at V and 2 bases at J, with 16 bases in the middle. The CDR3 is CASSPSTGVNYGYTF. CDR3 in DNA: TGTGCCAGCTCTCCTTCGACAGGCGTAAACTATGGCTACACCTTC. The full variable domain, in which reference TRBV18 and TRBJ1-2 provide the parts outside the CDR3, is NAGVMQNPRHLVRRRGQEARLRCSPMKGHSHVYWYRQLPEEGLKFMVYLQKENIIDESGMPKERFSAEFPKEGPSILRIQQVVRGDSAAYFCASSPSTGVNYGYTFGSGTRLTVV.

The V and J genes are TRBV2 and TRBJ1-1; D is ambiguous. CDR3 length: 13 amino acids. Per germline, CDR1 SNHLY and CDR2 FYNNEI. V lost 8 bases, J lost 5 bases, and 15 bases lay in between. The chain's CDR3 is CASHSGSNTEAFF. The CDR3 DNA reads as TGTGCCAGCCACAGTGGGTCGAATACTGAAGCTTTCTTT.

The chain links TRBV19 to TRBJ2-1; 9 positions agree with TRBD2. The germline V gene encodes CDR1 LNHDA and CDR2 SQIVND (reference sequence). CDR3 length: 18 amino acids. Trimming took 0 bases from V and 6 from J; bases not matched to a gene: 12. The CDR3, as DNA: TGTGCCAGTAGTATAGATCGAAGGCGGGAGGGCCGTATCAATGAGCAGTTCTTC. This encodes CASSIDRRREGRINEQFF. Filled out from reference TRBV19 and TRBJ2-1, the complete variable domain reads DGGITQSPKYLFRKEGQNVTLSCEQNLNHDAMYWYRQDPGQGLRLIYYSQIVNDFQKGDIAEGYSVSREKKESFPLTVTSAQKNPTAFYLCASSIDRRREGRINEQFFGPGTRLTVL.

The V call is TRBV6-1, the J call TRBJ1-6, with a possible D match to TRBD1 (6 bases). This CDR3 region has 12 residues. V was pared by 10 bases and J by 5 bases, with 9 bases between. Germline V gene data show CDR1 as MNHNS and CDR2 as SASEGT. The CDR3 protein is CAIGTHNSPLHF. The DNA of the CDR3 is TGTGCCATCGGGACACATAATTCACCCCTCCACTTT.

This chain uses TRBV19 with TRBJ2-5; 13 nucleotides agree with TRBD2. The last part of the DNA fits TRBJ2-7 better; the J call may be wrong. From germline, CDR1 is LNHDA and CDR2 SQIVND (reference sequence). The CDR3 is 18 residues long. The CDR3 bases are TGTGCCAGTAGTATAGCCCCTCCGGGACTAGCGGGATCCTACGAGCAGTACTTC. It is translated as CASSIAPPGLAGSYEQYF.

The chain couples TRBV28 to TRBJ2-7; possibly TRBD2 for D (6 bases). The CDR3 sequence is 14 residues long. CDR1 is MDHEN, CDR2 SYDVKM, per germline. V lost 6 bases and J 2 bases, leaving 14 bases between the germline ends. CDR3 DNA: TGTGCCAGCAGGGCCGGGACTTCAGCCTACGAGCAGTACTTC. Translation: CASRAGTSAYEQYF.

CDR3 amino acids: CASSRRQGSEKLFF. DNA for the CDR3: TGTGCCAGCAGCCGACGACAGGGAAGTGAAAAACTGTTTTTT. The V gene is TRBV11-2, the J gene TRBJ1-4, with TRBD1 matching 7 bases. The germline V gene has CDR1 SGHAT and CDR2 FQNNGV. The CDR3 spans 14 residues. J lost 7 bases, V lost 5 bases, and 7 bases had no gene match.

The chain combines TRBV4-2 with TRBJ2-5; 7 bases map to TRBD2. V gave up 3 bases and J gave up 5 bases; unmatched junction bases: 15. The CDR3 length is 17 residues. From germline, CDR1 is LGHNA and CDR2 YNFKEQ. CDR3 DNA: TGTGCCAGCAGCCAGTATCTCCAGGCGGGAGTAGGGGAGACCCAGTACTTC. This gives the protein CASSQYLQAGVGETQYF.

The V and J genes are TRBV15 and TRBJ2-6; 10 positions agree with TRBD1. Trimming took 0 bases from V and 1 from J; bases not matched to a gene: 9. This CDR3 is 20 amino acids long. CDR1 and CDR2 (germline): LNHNV, YYDKDF (reference sequence). For the CDR3, the DNA is TGTGCCACCAGCAGAGATATATTGAGACAGGGGGCGTCTGGGGCCAACGTCCTGACTTTC. Protein sequence: CATSRDILRQGASGANVLTF.

V is TRBV11-2 and J is TRBJ2-3, with 10 bases that match TRBD2. The CDR3 consists of 13 residues. Trimming at V came to 5 bases and at J to 6 bases, leaving 2 bases not matched to a gene. The germline CDR1 and CDR2 sequences are SGHAT and FQNNGV. The DNA for the CDR3 is TGTGCCAGCAGCAATAGCGGGGGGGATACGCAGTATTTT. It encodes CASSNSGGDTQYF.

The V gene is TRBV7-3, the J gene TRBJ2-3; TRBD2 agrees at 8 bases. CDR1 SGHTA and CDR2 FQGTGA come from the germline V gene. The CDR3 contains 14 residues. Trimming at V came to 5 bases and at J to 2 bases, leaving 3 bases not matched to a gene. CDR3 sequence (DNA): TGTGCCAGCAGCCCGGGGGGGCTCACAGATACGCAGTATTTT. Translating it yields CASSPGGLTDTQYF.